One TCR beta chain is described in this entry. The antigen remains undetermined. The CDR3 spans 17 residues. V shed 5 bases, J shed 9 bases, and the junction held 19 bases outside the gene matches. Looked up from germline, CDR1 is SGHAT and CDR2 is FQNNGV. The data were taken from a study of T cell responses to AZD1222 COVID-19 vaccine. TCRdb's table, derived via immunoSEQ multiplex PCR, lists solely in-frame clones and lacks some. The sample has about 190,000 clones; approximately 91% are singletons. General study results and limits: Baseline serostatus was positive in only six AZD1222 recipients. Clonal diversity was possibly underestimated, and white British individuals and females predominated among donors.

The specimen was peripheral blood, collected on day 0 of AZD1222 vaccination. The V call is TRBV11-2, the J call TRBJ2-1, with 7 bases identical to TRBD2. The TCR comes from an adult in good health. CDR3: CASSPVAAGLLRSEQFF. CDR3 DNA sequence: TGTGCCAGCAGCCCCGTGGCAGCGGGGCTCCTGAGAAGTGAGCAGTTCTTC.